What follows are 29 T cell receptor beta chains derived from one specimen sequenced in a study of PD-1 blockade in classical Hodgkin lymphoma. After autologous stem cell transplantation all patients relapsed, and prior brentuximab vedotin exposure differed between cohorts. Profiled with immunoSEQ multiplex PCR; TCRdb holds only in-frame clones, not every one. Of about 43,000 clones in the sample, roughly 72% were seen once. Material: peripheral blood mononuclear cells (PBMCs), obtained before the second cycle of nivolumab. The receptors were sampled from a human donor with classical Hodgkin lymphoma.

CDR3 nucleotide sequence: TGTGCCAGCAGTTTATCGGCTACCACTGAAGCTTTCTTT. It translates to CASSLSATTEAFF. This sequence joins TRBV27 and TRBJ1-1; D ambiguous. V was clipped by 0 bases and J by 4 bases, with 6 bases between them. Germline V CDR1 and CDR2: MNHEY, SMNVEV (reference sequence). This CDR3 spans 13 amino acids.

This clone was detected only a few times. The chain is built from TRBV27 and TRBJ2-1, with a tentative D call TRBD2 (6 bases). The CDR3 spans 14 residues. CDR1 and CDR2 from the germline V gene are MNHEY and SMNVEV (reference sequence). Trimming stripped 8 bases from V and 8 bases from J, with 19 bases between. CDR3 in DNA: TGTGCCAGCCAACCGGGACTGCTTAACTATGAGCAGTTCTTC. This encodes CASQPGLLNYEQFF.

This clone was seen once. The chain employs TRBV27 and TRBJ2-1, with TRBD2 matching over 9 bases. The ends lost 9 bases at V and 8 bases at J; junction bases unmatched: 11. The germline gives CDR1 MNHEY, CDR2 SMNVEV (reference sequence). The CDR3 loop spans 14 amino acids. CDR3 amino acids: CASSRASGAHEQFF. CDR3 coding DNA: TGTGCCAGTTCGCGGGCTAGCGGGGCGCATGAGCAGTTCTTC.

The rearrangement uses TRBV9 and TRBJ1-3, with D perhaps TRBD1 (5 bases). Trimming stripped 2 bases from V and 2 bases from J, with 8 bases between. Looked up from germline, CDR1 is SGDLS and CDR2 is YYNGEE. The CDR3 spans 14 residues. The chain's CDR3 is CASSVGTAGNTIYF. In DNA form, the CDR3 reads TGTGCCAGCAGCGTGGGGACGGCTGGAAACACCATATATTTT.

This clone was found a few times. The gene calls are TRBV7-9 and TRBJ1-3; maybe TRBD1 (5 bases). Per germline, CDR1 SEHNR and CDR2 FQNEAQ (reference sequence). This CDR3 is built from 14 residues. V was cut by 5 bases and J by 4 bases, with 12 bases left in between. CDR3: CASSQAGPGNTIYF. CDR3 sequence (DNA): TGTGCCAGCAGCCAGGCGGGACCGGGAAACACCATATATTTT.

The gene calls are TRBV6-1 and TRBJ1-2, with 7 nucleotides matching TRBD1. CDR1 and CDR2 (germline): MNHNS, SASEGT. Germline trimming cut 6 bases from V and 7 bases from J; bases unmatched to any gene: 5. This CDR3 has 12 amino acids. The DNA of the CDR3 is TGTGCCAGCAGGCCGGGACAGACTGGCTACACCTTC. Translated: CASRPGQTGYTF.

The chain has TRBV9 and TRBJ2-1; D tentatively fits TRBD1 or TRBD2 (6 bases each). Germline lookup yields CDR1 SGDLS and CDR2 YYNGEE. V was pared by 3 bases and J by 0 bases, with 16 bases between. This CDR3 is 17 amino acids long. This CDR3 is CASSESGGLSSYNEQFF. As DNA, the CDR3 is TGTGCCAGCAGCGAATCTGGGGGGCTGAGCTCCTACAATGAGCAGTTCTTC.

The gene calls are TRBV7-2 and TRBJ2-1; D could derive from TRBD1 or TRBD2 (5 bases each). The V gene lost 1 base and the J gene lost 2 bases, with 9 bases spanning the gap. The CDR3 covers 15 residues. Germline lookup yields CDR1 SGHTA and CDR2 FQGNSA. CDR3 amino acids: CASSLGGSAYNEQFF. CDR3 in DNA: TGTGCCAGCAGCTTAGGGGGGTCCGCCTACAATGAGCAGTTCTTC.

By its share, this clone is medium-sized. The gene calls are TRBV7-9 and TRBJ1-1; D is possibly TRBD1 (5 bases). The V end was cut by 10 bases, the J end by 0 bases, with 9 bases between. Germline CDR1 and CDR2: SEHNR and FQNEAQ (reference sequence). The CDR3 runs 12 residues. The CDR3 loop is CAIGEMNTEAFF. The DNA of the CDR3 is TGTGCCATAGGGGAGATGAACACTGAAGCTTTCTTT.

This clone was seen only once. Additional DNA sequences in this sample encode the identical CDR3. The chain is built from TRBV5-4 and TRBJ2-1, with 7 bases fitting TRBD1. The germline gives CDR1 SGHNT, CDR2 YYREEE (reference sequence). The junction had 2 bases not matched to a gene; V was cut back by 0 bases and J by 5 bases. This CDR3 region has 14 residues. CDR3 in amino acids: CASSLAGTDNEQFF. In DNA, the CDR3 is TGTGCCAGCAGCTTGGCCGGGACAGACAATGAGCAGTTCTTC.

V is TRBV4-1 and J is TRBJ2-5; either TRBD1 or TRBD2 may fit D (5 bases each). Germline V gene lookup returns CDR1 MGHRA and CDR2 YSYEKL. With 9 bases removed from V and 2 bases from J, the gap between germline ends came to 7 bases. The CDR3 totals 11 residues. CDR3 loop: CASEGQETQYF. CDR3 nucleotide sequence: TGCGCCAGTGAGGGGCAAGAGACCCAGTACTTC.

The J gene is TRBJ2-7, the V gene TRBV6-5; D is perhaps TRBD1 (5 bases). The germline gives CDR1 MNHEY, CDR2 SVGAGI. The V end lost 6 bases, the J end lost 3 bases, and 12 bases lay between the germline ends. This CDR3 comprises 13 residues. The CDR3 sequence is CASRHIQGYEQYF. DNA for the CDR3: TGTGCCAGCAGGCACATCCAGGGCTACGAGCAGTACTTC.

J is TRBJ2-5 and V is TRBV11-2, with D perhaps TRBD2 (5 bases). The ends were cut back, 5 bases at V and 2 bases at J, with 12 bases in the middle. Germline CDR1 is SGHAT and CDR2 is FQNNGV. The CDR3 is made up of 14 amino acids. CDR3: CASSPRTSQETQYF. The CDR3 DNA is TGTGCCAGCAGCCCTAGAACTAGTCAAGAGACCCAGTACTTC.

This clone appeared a few times. The rearrangement uses TRBV19 and TRBJ1-3, with TRBD1 matching 7 bases. This CDR3 has 14 residues. CDR1 is LNHDA and CDR2 is SQIVND in the germline V gene (reference sequence). J lost 4 bases, V lost 9 bases, and 9 bases had no gene match. DNA of the CDR3: TGTGCCAGCAACAGGGGATCTAGAGGAAACACCATATATTTT. This translates into CASNRGSRGNTIYF.

J is TRBJ2-1 and V is TRBV5-8, with TRBD1 as a possible D gene (6 bases). The CDR3 runs to 15 residues. V was pared by 4 bases and J by 5 bases, with 16 bases between. Looked up from germline, CDR1 is SGHTS and CDR2 is YDEGEE. CDR3 loop: CASSDIGTPNNEQFF. The CDR3 DNA reads TGTGCCAGCAGCGACATCGGGACACCAAACAATGAGCAGTTCTTC.

The chain joins TRBV5-6 to TRBJ1-1; a weak D match, TRBD1 (6 bases). The CDR3 is 12 amino acids. V was pared by 2 bases and J by 7 bases, with 9 bases between. Germline V lookup: CDR1 SGHDT, CDR2 YYEEEE. CDR3 loop: CASSLPGDEAFF. CDR3 coding DNA: TGTGCCAGCAGCTTACCAGGGGATGAAGCTTTCTTT.

This chain connects TRBV19 to TRBJ2-4; D is undetermined. V lost 5 bases, J lost 14 bases, and 13 bases lay in between. Germline V gene data show CDR1 as LNHDA and CDR2 as SQIVND (reference sequence). The CDR3 sequence is 11 residues long. The CDR3 DNA follows: TGTGCCAGTAGTGTCTTCGCGTTGAAGTACTTC. It translates to CASSVFALKYF.

The chain carries TRBV27 and TRBJ1-1; D is perhaps TRBD1 (6 bases). This CDR3 region has 18 residues. Trimming took 6 bases from V and 0 from J, leaving 23 bases between them. The V gene's germline CDR1 is MNHEY and CDR2 SMNVEV (reference sequence). The CDR3 sequence is CASSLRGGAASMNTEAFF. Here the CDR3 DNA reads TGTGCCAGCAGCCTAAGGGGGGGGGCAGCTTCCATGAACACTGAAGCTTTCTTT.

The chain joins TRBV7-6 to TRBJ2-2, with 7 positions matching TRBD2. This CDR3 spans 12 amino acids. Germline V CDR1 and CDR2: SGHVS, FNYEAQ. V was pared by 8 bases and J by 3 bases, with 0 bases of the junction left unmatched. CDR3 sequence (DNA): TGTGCCAGCGGGAGGGACACCGGGGAGCTGTTTTTT. Translated, it gives CASGRDTGELFF.

This clone has just a few counts. V gene TRBV19 combines with J gene TRBJ2-3, with 9 bases lining up with TRBD2. Germline lookup yields CDR1 LNHDA and CDR2 SQIVND (reference sequence). This CDR3 has 17 amino acids. The V segment lost 6 bases and the J segment 2 bases; nucleotides outside the gene matches: 12. This chain's CDR3 is CASRQWLTSGDTDTQYF. CDR3 sequence (DNA): TGTGCCAGTAGACAATGGCTGACTAGCGGTGACACAGATACGCAGTATTTT. The entire variable domain, with the rest obtained from reference TRBV19 and TRBJ2-3, is as follows: DGGITQSPKYLFRKEGQNVTLSCEQNLNHDAMYWYRQDPGQGLRLIYYSQIVNDFQKGDIAEGYSVSREKKESFPLTVTSAQKNPTAFYLCASRQWLTSGDTDTQYFGPGTRLTVL.

The sample holds a few counts of this clone. This rearrangement joins TRBV10-3 to TRBJ1-2, with 8 bases identical to TRBD1. Germline trimming cut 6 bases from V and 7 bases from J; bases unmatched to any gene: 13. CDR1 and CDR2 (germline): ENHRY, SYGVKD. The CDR3 is 15 amino acids. CDR3 residues: CAIRFPGGTGPGYTF. CDR3 in DNA: TGTGCCATCAGGTTCCCGGGGGGGACAGGACCTGGCTACACCTTC.

The V gene is TRBV27, the J gene TRBJ2-3; no reliable D call. Trimming cost V 2 bases and J 0 bases, with 21 bases left between them. Germline values: CDR1 MNHEY, CDR2 SMNVEV (reference sequence). The CDR3 loop spans 19 amino acids. CDR3 sequence: CASSLKRDLRVSSTDTQYF. CDR3 coding DNA: TGTGCCAGCAGTTTAAAAAGGGATCTCAGAGTTTCTAGCACAGATACGCAGTATTTT.

CDR3 region: CASSLSRGGTEAFF. CDR3 nucleotides: TGTGCCAGCAGTTTAAGCAGGGGAGGCACTGAAGCTTTCTTT. The chain couples TRBV28 to TRBJ1-1, with a possible D match to TRBD1 (6 bases). Trimming pared 2 bases from V and 4 bases from J, leaving 11 bases between. CDR3 length: 14 amino acids. CDR1 and CDR2 (germline): MDHEN, SYDVKM.

The chain links TRBV18 to TRBJ2-7; D remains unclear. Germline loops: CDR1 KGHSH, CDR2 LQKENI. Trimming took off 3 bases at V and 5 bases at J, with 5 bases between the two ends. The CDR3 covers 11 residues. The CDR3 is CASSPDHEQYF. CDR3 DNA sequence: TGTGCCAGCTCACCGGACCACGAGCAGTACTTC.

V gene TRBV29-1 combines with J gene TRBJ1-2; 7 bases map to TRBD1. V lost 1 base to trimming and J lost 2 bases; unmatched junction nucleotides: 7. This CDR3 comprises 15 residues. Germline assignment: CDR1 SQVTM and CDR2 ANQGSEA. The CDR3 here is CSVEGSRDRNYGYTF. For the CDR3, the DNA is TGCAGCGTTGAAGGATCGCGGGACAGAAACTATGGCTACACCTTC.

The V and J genes are TRBV6-5 and TRBJ1-3; D gene ambiguous. The CDR3 length is 14 residues. V was trimmed by 0 bases and J by 3 bases, leaving 6 bases between them. Germline CDR1 and CDR2: MNHEY and SVGAGI. The CDR3 DNA is TGTGCCAGCAGTTACTCAGAAATTGGAAACACCATATATTTT. Translation gives CASSYSEIGNTIYF.

J is TRBJ1-2 and V is TRBV7-4; D remains ambiguous. In germline, CDR1 is SGHVT, CDR2 SQSDAQ. This CDR3 has 14 amino acids. V lost 6 bases and J 3 bases, leaving 14 bases between the germline ends. CDR3 loop: CASSHKRPHYGYTF. CDR3 nucleotides: TGTGCCAGCAGTCATAAACGGCCCCACTATGGCTACACCTTC.

This clone was seen once. In DNA, the CDR3 is TGCGCCAGCAGCCCTAGGGACAGCCAAGAGACCCAGTACTTC. It yields the protein CASSPRDSQETQYF. The V and J genes are TRBV4-1 and TRBJ2-5; 7 bases align to TRBD1. This CDR3 is built from 14 residues. The V gene end was trimmed by 4 bases and the J gene end by 1 base; junction bases not matched to a gene: 3. The germline CDR1 and CDR2 sequences are MGHRA and YSYEKL.

The V gene is TRBV9, the J gene TRBJ1-1; no firm D call. Trimming took 7 bases from V and 7 from J, leaving 8 bases between them. The germline gives CDR1 SGDLS, CDR2 YYNGEE. The CDR3 runs 10 residues. CDR3 nucleotide sequence: TGTGCCAGCGGTCCCCGTGAAGCTTTCTTT. Its translation is CASGPREAFF.